The entry below gives a single T cell receptor beta chain sequence along with its context. The CDR3 length is 14 residues. CDR1 is ENHRY and CDR2 is SYGVKD in the germline V gene. The V and J ends lost 8 bases and 2 bases, in that order; junction bases with no gene match: 6. Produced via immunoSEQ multiplex PCR; TCRdb's table is partial and in-frame only. Of around 93,000 clones listed, about 94% are singletons. This sample is drawn from a study of technical replicates of blood from several donors. The specimen sequenced was T cells isolated from PBMCs. The rearrangement links TRBV10-3 to TRBJ2-1, with TRBD1 identical over 7 bases. The TCR comes from a human donor in good health. Written as DNA, the CDR3 is TGTGCCATCGGGGACAGAGGTGCCTACAATGAGCAGTTCTTC. Protein sequence: CAIGDRGAYNEQFF.